The next 10 T cell receptor beta chains were all read from a single sample in a study of T cells in Graves' hyperthyroidism and ophthalmopathy. Amplified regions were TCR beta CDR3 sequences from RNA transcripts. HTBI primers were used for first-round RT-PCR of the TCR CDR3. TCRdb reanalysed the multiplex PCR reads using MiXCR and keeps one entry per CDR3 protein. The sample lists roughly 380,000 distinct CDR3 sequences, approximately 15% occurring once. The sequencing sample was made of blood. The receptors here all came from a woman in her sixties with Graves' hyperthyroidism.

This clonotype was seen ten or more times. V and J are TRBV12-3 or TRBV12-4 and TRBJ1-2; D gene ambiguous. The CDR3 runs to 12 residues. Trimming pared 5 bases from V and 8 bases from J, leaving 12 bases between. The CDR3 is CASSPLAGGYTF. CDR3 nucleotides: TGTGCCAGCAGTCCTCTCGCGGGCGGCTACACCTTC.

The table lists this clonotype with a few counts. The chain couples TRBV5-1 to TRBJ2-2; a weak D match, TRBD2 (5 bases). Germline CDR1 SGHRS, CDR2 YFSETQ. The CDR3 spans 13 residues. V was pared by 4 bases and J by 7 bases, with 11 bases between. The CDR3 spells CASSKDWGGELFF. DNA of the CDR3: TGCGCCAGCAGCAAGGACTGGGGCGGGGAGCTGTTTTTT. The whole variable domain, filled in from reference TRBV5-1 and TRBJ2-2, reads KAGVTQTPRYLIKTRGQQVTLSCSPISGHRSVSWYQQTPGQGLQFLFEYFSETQRNKGNFPGRFSGRQFSNSRSEMNVSTLELGDSALYLCASSKDWGGELFFGEGSRLTVL.

The sample holds many counts of this clonotype. V is TRBV5-6 and J is TRBJ2-7; 9 nucleotides align to TRBD2. The V gene end was trimmed by 2 bases and the J gene end by 0 bases; junction bases not matched to a gene: 6. The CDR3 contains 16 residues. In germline, CDR1 is SGHDT, CDR2 YYEEEE. This chain's CDR3 is CASSFSLAGFSYEQYF. The CDR3 DNA follows: TGTGCCAGCAGCTTCTCCCTAGCGGGGTTCTCCTACGAGCAGTACTTC.

This clonotype was detected only a few times. The chain joins TRBV12-3 or TRBV12-4 to TRBJ1-5; 8 positions agree with TRBD1. This CDR3 comprises 13 residues. Germline trimming cut 6 bases from V and 7 bases from J; bases unmatched to any gene: 5. The CDR3 coding sequence is TGTGCCAGCAGCCAACAGGGGGGACAGCCCCAGCATTTT. It codes for CASSQQGGQPQHF.

This clonotype appeared many times. The chain recombines TRBV28 with TRBJ2-1; 14 positions match TRBD2. Germline trimming cut 4 bases from V and 8 bases from J; bases unmatched to any gene: 7. This CDR3 spans 16 amino acids. Looked up from germline, CDR1 is MDHEN and CDR2 is SYDVKM. Here the CDR3 DNA reads TGTGCCAGCAGTTCACCCGGGACTAGCGGGAGATATGAGCAGTTCTTC. Translated: CASSSPGTSGRYEQFF.

This clonotype was seen at least ten times. A read error may produce the germline difference seen at one junction end. As DNA, the CDR3 is TGTGCCAGCAGCGAAGCCACTGAAGCTTTCTTT. Protein product: CASSEATEAFF. V and J are TRBV2 and TRBJ1-1; D uncertain. The germline CDR1 and CDR2 sequences are SNHLY and FYNNEI. This CDR3 region has 11 residues.

This clonotype was seen more than once but under ten times. An end of the junction differs from the germline gene, which may be a read error. This chain joins TRBV6-5 and TRBJ2-7, with D unclear. The CDR3 is made up of 17 amino acids. CDR1 and CDR2 from the germline V gene are MNHEY and SVGAGI. Written as DNA, the CDR3 is TGTGCCAGCAGTTACTCGTCAACCCCCAATCGGCCCTACGAGCAATACTTC. Translating gives CASSYSSTPNRPYEQYF.

This clonotype has ten or more counts. This rearrangement joins TRBV20-1 to TRBJ2-1; 8 bases agree with TRBD1. Losses at the gene ends were 0 bases for V and 7 bases for J; bases not matched to a gene: 8. Germline CDR1 and CDR2: DFQATT and SNEGSKA (reference sequence). There are 15 residues in the CDR3. CDR3 in amino acids: CSARDGAGGSNEQFF. CDR3 DNA sequence: TGCAGTGCTAGAGATGGGGCAGGGGGCTCGAATGAGCAGTTCTTC.

In this sample, this clonotype turned up many times. The chain employs TRBV18 and TRBJ2-7; TRBD1 matches 8 bases. The V and J ends lost 4 bases and 5 bases, in that order; junction bases with no gene match: 7. The CDR3 is 14 amino acids. CDR1 is KGHSH and CDR2 is LQKENI in the germline V gene. Here the CDR3 reads CASSQQDRGHEQYF. DNA of the CDR3: TGTGCCAGCTCACAACAAGACAGGGGCCACGAGCAGTACTTC.

About this clonotype: One junction end does not reproduce the germline sequence, and a read error may be involved. The V gene is TRBV3-1, the J gene TRBJ1-3; D is ambiguous. The CDR3 covers 15 residues. The germline V gene encodes CDR1 LGHDT and CDR2 YNNKEL (reference sequence). Here the CDR3 DNA reads TGTGCCAGCAGCCTACAGTCGGGTGGAGGAAACGCCATATATTTT. As protein: CASSLQSGGGNAIYF. The full variable domain, completed using reference TRBV3-1 and TRBJ1-3, is DTAVSQTPKYLVTQMGNDKSIKCEQNLGHDTMYWYKQDSKKFLKIMFSYNNKELIINETVPNRFSPKSPDKAHLNLHINSLELGDSAVYFCASSLQSGGGNAIYFGEGSWLTVV.